This is a list of T cell receptor beta chains from one sample in a study of T cell responses to AZD1222 COVID-19 vaccine. TCRdb's table, derived via immunoSEQ multiplex PCR, lists solely in-frame clones and lacks some. The table includes 150,000 or so clones, roughly 93% detected once. The sample was peripheral blood, taken on day 0 of MenACWY control vaccination. These receptors came from an adult in good health. CDR3s include the opening cysteine and the closing phenylalanine or tryptophan. Each record gives: clone size, D gene, V gene, J gene, CDR3 DNA, CDR3 protein. A D gene is named only where the DNA matches it firmly. Some rows have no size entry. The others give once, few or many, or a class for an expanded clone.

abundance: -; d_gene: TRBD1; v_gene: TRBV19; j_gene: TRBJ1-5; CDR3nt: TGTGCCAGTACGGGGGGACAGGGCGGATTTCAGCCCCAGCATTTT; CDR3aa: CASTGGQGGFQPQHF
abundance: -; d_gene: -; v_gene: TRBV9; j_gene: TRBJ2-2; CDR3nt: TGTGCCAGCGGAGTGAACACCGGGGAGCTGTTTTTT; CDR3aa: CASGVNTGELFF
abundance: -; d_gene: TRBD2; v_gene: TRBV24-1; j_gene: TRBJ2-1; CDR3nt: TGTGCCACCAGTGATTCCCTCACCGGGACTAGCCGCAATGAGCAGTTCTTC; CDR3aa: CATSDSLTGTSRNEQFF
abundance: few; d_gene: -; v_gene: TRBV28; j_gene: TRBJ2-3; CDR3nt: TGTGCCAGCAGCCGCCGGGAGTCGGGCACAGATACGCAGTATTTT; CDR3aa: CASSRRESGTDTQYF
abundance: few; d_gene: -; v_gene: TRBV6-5; j_gene: TRBJ1-5; CDR3nt: TGTGCCAGCAGCCGCAATAGCAATCAGCCCCAGCATTTT; CDR3aa: CASSRNSNQPQHF
abundance: -; d_gene: -; v_gene: TRBV19; j_gene: TRBJ1-3; CDR3nt: TGTGCCAGTAGTCCTCCCCTGGCAGGGGCCAACTCTGGAAACACCATATATTTT; CDR3aa: CASSPPLAGANSGNTIYF
abundance: many; d_gene: -; v_gene: TRBV24-1; j_gene: TRBJ2-3; CDR3nt: TGTGCCACCAGGACTACAGATACGCAGTATTTT; CDR3aa: CATRTTDTQYF
abundance: -; d_gene: -; v_gene: TRBV7-9; j_gene: TRBJ1-1; CDR3nt: TGTGCCAGCAGCTCCAAGGAGAACACTGAAGCTTTCTTT; CDR3aa: CASSSKENTEAFF
abundance: -; d_gene: TRBD1; v_gene: TRBV5-4; j_gene: TRBJ2-1; CDR3nt: TGTGCCAGCAGCTCCACCGGGACAGGGAATGAGCAGTTCTTC; CDR3aa: CASSSTGTGNEQFF
abundance: -; d_gene: TRBD1; v_gene: TRBV7-9; j_gene: TRBJ1-5; CDR3nt: TGTGCCAGCAGCCCTATTACAGGGGTAGATCAGCCCCAGCATTTT; CDR3aa: CASSPITGVDQPQHF
abundance: -; d_gene: -; v_gene: TRBV7-3; j_gene: TRBJ2-1; CDR3nt: TGTGCCAGCAGCTTAAGGGCGGGGGCCTCTCAGTTCTTC; CDR3aa: CASSLRAGASQFF
abundance: -; d_gene: -; v_gene: TRBV7-9; j_gene: TRBJ1-2; CDR3nt: TGTGCCAGCAGCCCTTTAAGCGGGCCATACACTAACTATGGCTACACCTTC; CDR3aa: CASSPLSGPYTNYGYTF
abundance: -; d_gene: -; v_gene: TRBV28; j_gene: TRBJ2-7; CDR3nt: TGTGCCAGCAGTTTAACCCCCCCGCAGCGCGAGCAGTACTTC; CDR3aa: CASSLTPPQREQYF
abundance: -; d_gene: -; v_gene: TRBV5-1; j_gene: TRBJ1-2; CDR3nt: TGCGCCAGCAGCTTGGGGTTAGGTTTTATCGATGGCTACACCTTC; CDR3aa: CASSLGLGFIDGYTF
abundance: -; d_gene: TRBD2; v_gene: TRBV2; j_gene: TRBJ2-3; CDR3nt: TGTGCCAGCAGCTCACTAGCGCCCGGGCGCGATACGCAGTATTTT; CDR3aa: CASSSLAPGRDTQYF
abundance: -; d_gene: -; v_gene: TRBV4-1; j_gene: TRBJ2-7; CDR3nt: TGCGCCAGCAGCCAAGTTGACCTGGTATCTTATCGCGAGCAGTACTTC; CDR3aa: CASSQVDLVSYREQYF
abundance: -; d_gene: -; v_gene: TRBV6-1; j_gene: TRBJ1-2; CDR3nt: TGTGCCAGCAGTGATGGCGGCAGGGCGTACGACTACACCTTC; CDR3aa: CASSDGGRAYDYTF
abundance: -; d_gene: -; v_gene: TRBV4-3; j_gene: TRBJ1-2; CDR3nt: TGCGCCAGCAGCCAAGCTCTCCAGGGGAGCCTTACCTTC; CDR3aa: CASSQALQGSLTF
abundance: -; d_gene: -; v_gene: TRBV18; j_gene: TRBJ1-2; CDR3nt: TGTGCCAGCTCACCTTTGGGCGAGTCCAACTATGGCTACACCTTC; CDR3aa: CASSPLGESNYGYTF
abundance: -; d_gene: -; v_gene: TRBV7-9; j_gene: TRBJ2-7; CDR3nt: TGTGCCAGCAGCCCAGGGAGCGAGCAGTACTTC; CDR3aa: CASSPGSEQYF
abundance: -; d_gene: -; v_gene: TRBV15; j_gene: TRBJ1-4; CDR3nt: TGTGCCACCAGCAGAGATAGGGCCGTGGAAAAACTGTTTTTT; CDR3aa: CATSRDRAVEKLFF
abundance: -; d_gene: -; v_gene: TRBV15; j_gene: TRBJ1-1; CDR3nt: TGTGCCACCAGCAGAGCCAGGAGGGGATGGGGAACTGAAGCTTTCTTT; CDR3aa: CATSRARRGWGTEAFF
abundance: -; d_gene: -; v_gene: TRBV6-5; j_gene: TRBJ1-5; CDR3nt: TGTGCCAGCAGTTGGCAGCCCCAGCATTTT; CDR3aa: CASSWQPQHF
abundance: -; d_gene: -; v_gene: TRBV6-5; j_gene: TRBJ1-1; CDR3nt: TGTGCCAGCAGCCTTCAGGGGATGAACACTGAAGCTTTCTTT; CDR3aa: CASSLQGMNTEAFF
abundance: few; d_gene: -; v_gene: TRBV19; j_gene: TRBJ1-4; CDR3nt: TGTGCCAGTAGTAGACGTCCTAATGAAAAACTGTTTTTT; CDR3aa: CASSRRPNEKLFF
abundance: once; d_gene: TRBD1; v_gene: TRBV7-2; j_gene: TRBJ2-5; CDR3nt: TGTGCCAGCAGCCTAAGGACAGGCCAAGAGACCCAGTACTTC; CDR3aa: CASSLRTGQETQYF
abundance: -; d_gene: -; v_gene: TRBV13; j_gene: TRBJ1-3; CDR3nt: TGTGCCAGCTCTGAGCCCGGATGGACGACTGGAAACACCATATATTTT; CDR3aa: CASSEPGWTTGNTIYF
abundance: -; d_gene: TRBD1; v_gene: TRBV15; j_gene: TRBJ2-3; CDR3nt: TGTGCCACCAGCAGAGATGCAAGGACAGGGGATACGCAGTATTTT; CDR3aa: CATSRDARTGDTQYF
abundance: -; d_gene: -; v_gene: TRBV5-1; j_gene: TRBJ2-2; CDR3nt: TGCGCCAGCAGGGACGGAAAGAGGGTCGGGGAGCTGTTTTTT; CDR3aa: CASRDGKRVGELFF
abundance: -; d_gene: -; v_gene: TRBV7-9; j_gene: TRBJ1-5; CDR3nt: TGTGCCAGCAGCTTTACCGGGACACCTAATCAGCCCCAGCATTTT; CDR3aa: CASSFTGTPNQPQHF
abundance: -; d_gene: -; v_gene: TRBV7-3; j_gene: TRBJ1-1; CDR3nt: TGTGCCAGCAGCCCCTATAGCGTGACTGAAGCTTTCTTT; CDR3aa: CASSPYSVTEAFF
abundance: once; d_gene: TRBD1; v_gene: TRBV5-1; j_gene: TRBJ2-4; CDR3nt: TGCGCCAGCAGCTTTGGGACAGGGGAACTAGCCAAAAACATTCAGTACTTC; CDR3aa: CASSFGTGELAKNIQYF
abundance: once; d_gene: -; v_gene: TRBV4-1; j_gene: TRBJ2-5; CDR3nt: TGCGCCAGCAGCCAAGATCGTAGTGGGGAGACCCAGTACTTC; CDR3aa: CASSQDRSGETQYF
abundance: -; d_gene: TRBD1; v_gene: TRBV4-2; j_gene: TRBJ1-2; CDR3nt: TGTGCCAGCAGCCAAGACACAGGGGGCGCGGAAGCTTATGGCTACACCTTC; CDR3aa: CASSQDTGGAEAYGYTF
abundance: once; d_gene: -; v_gene: TRBV29-1; j_gene: TRBJ1-2; CDR3nt: TGCGGGTCACTAGGGGGGAGTGGCTACACCTTC; CDR3aa: CGSLGGSGYTF
abundance: -; d_gene: TRBD1; v_gene: TRBV5-1; j_gene: TRBJ2-4; CDR3nt: TGCGCCAGCAGCCTGGGACAGGGGAGGATAGGGAACATTCAGTACTTC; CDR3aa: CASSLGQGRIGNIQYF
abundance: -; d_gene: TRBD1; v_gene: TRBV19; j_gene: TRBJ1-5; CDR3nt: TGTGCCAGTAGTACGGGACAGGGGGCCCGGCAGCCCCAGCATTTT; CDR3aa: CASSTGQGARQPQHF
abundance: -; d_gene: TRBD2; v_gene: TRBV10-3; j_gene: TRBJ2-1; CDR3nt: TGTGCCATCAGTAAGTGGACTAGCGGGAGTTCAGATGAGCAGTTCTTC; CDR3aa: CAISKWTSGSSDEQFF
abundance: -; d_gene: -; v_gene: TRBV11-2; j_gene: TRBJ1-1; CDR3nt: TGTGCCAGCAGCTTAGGTCCTAGGGGGAAGGGGGCTGAAGCTTTCTTT; CDR3aa: CASSLGPRGKGAEAFF
abundance: -; d_gene: TRBD1; v_gene: TRBV19; j_gene: TRBJ2-7; CDR3nt: TGTGCCAGTAGTATGGGACAGGGCCCCTACGAGCAGTACTTC; CDR3aa: CASSMGQGPYEQYF
abundance: few; d_gene: TRBD1; v_gene: TRBV19; j_gene: TRBJ1-4; CDR3nt: TGTGCCAGTAAGGGGGACAGGGCTACAGAAAAACTGTTTTTT; CDR3aa: CASKGDRATEKLFF
abundance: -; d_gene: -; v_gene: TRBV7-8; j_gene: TRBJ2-7; CDR3nt: TGTGCCAGCAGCTTATTTAGAGTCGCGGGGGAGCAGTACTTC; CDR3aa: CASSLFRVAGEQYF
abundance: -; d_gene: -; v_gene: TRBV7-2; j_gene: TRBJ2-7; CDR3nt: TGTGCCAGCAGCTTGGTGGCAGGGTCCGAGCAGTACTTC; CDR3aa: CASSLVAGSEQYF
abundance: -; d_gene: -; v_gene: TRBV28; j_gene: TRBJ1-2; CDR3nt: TGTGCCAGCAGTTCTGCAGGAGCATCATCCCCCCCCTATGGCTACACCTTC; CDR3aa: CASSSAGASSPPYGYTF
abundance: -; d_gene: -; v_gene: TRBV28; j_gene: TRBJ1-1; CDR3nt: TGTGCCAGCGAGCCGTGGGTGGTTAGGAACACTGAAGCTTTCTTT; CDR3aa: CASEPWVVRNTEAFF
abundance: few; d_gene: -; v_gene: TRBV3-1/TRBV3-2; j_gene: TRBJ2-7; CDR3nt: TGTGCCAGCAGTAAGGCTTCCTTCTACGAGCAGTACTTC; CDR3aa: CASSKASFYEQYF
abundance: -; d_gene: -; v_gene: TRBV9; j_gene: TRBJ2-2; CDR3nt: TGTGCCAGCAGCCCCTGGGACACCGGGGAGCTGTTTTTT; CDR3aa: CASSPWDTGELFF
abundance: -; d_gene: -; v_gene: TRBV5-8; j_gene: TRBJ2-2; CDR3nt: TGTGCCAGCAGCAGATTGAACACCGGGGAGCTGTTTTTT; CDR3aa: CASSRLNTGELFF
abundance: -; d_gene: -; v_gene: TRBV2; j_gene: TRBJ1-1; CDR3nt: TGTGCCAGCAGTGAAGCTGTGGGTGCGAACACTGAAGCTTTCTTT; CDR3aa: CASSEAVGANTEAFF
abundance: -; d_gene: TRBD1; v_gene: TRBV15; j_gene: TRBJ1-1; CDR3nt: TGTGCCACCAGCAGGGGACAGAGCAACACTGAAGCTTTCTTT; CDR3aa: CATSRGQSNTEAFF
abundance: -; d_gene: -; v_gene: TRBV9; j_gene: TRBJ1-1; CDR3nt: TGTGCCAGCGGCCCCCGAGGAAACAGAAACACTGAAGCTTTCTTT; CDR3aa: CASGPRGNRNTEAFF
abundance: -; d_gene: TRBD1; v_gene: TRBV9; j_gene: TRBJ1-1; CDR3nt: TGTGCCAGCAGCGTAGGGACAGGGCCTTGGAACACTGAAGCTTTCTTT; CDR3aa: CASSVGTGPWNTEAFF